The T cell receptor (beta chain) under discussion was sequenced for a study of blood T cell repertoires in COVID-19. Study details: Researchers got acute and convalescent COVID-19 samples from the United States, Italy and Spain. T cells, B-cell-depleted T cells, or PBMCs provided the cDNA or gDNA that served as material.

This clone was seen just once. The CDR3 has 16 residues. Germline CDR1 SGHNT, CDR2 YYREEE (reference sequence). The V and J ends lost 3 bases and 6 bases, in that order; junction bases with no gene match: 8. In the original analysis: Estimates of nucleated cell counts were drawn from the amplification of reference gene primers. TCRdb's copy holds only in-frame clones and misses some; the assay was immunoSEQ multiplex PCR. From that table come the V and J calls and clone size; the DNA was used to work out D and trimming. The data contain around 160,000 clones, around four fifths of them seen just once; the ten biggest clones take up around a fifth.

This clonotype originated in a woman aged 80 or over with acute or convalescent COVID-19. This chain uses TRBV5-4 with TRBJ1-4, with TRBD1 identical over 10 bases. The sample taken for sequencing was peripheral blood. DNA of the CDR3: TGTGCCAGCAGCTCACAAGCCGGGACAGGGGATGAAAAACTGTTTTTT. Its translation is CASSSQAGTGDEKLFF.